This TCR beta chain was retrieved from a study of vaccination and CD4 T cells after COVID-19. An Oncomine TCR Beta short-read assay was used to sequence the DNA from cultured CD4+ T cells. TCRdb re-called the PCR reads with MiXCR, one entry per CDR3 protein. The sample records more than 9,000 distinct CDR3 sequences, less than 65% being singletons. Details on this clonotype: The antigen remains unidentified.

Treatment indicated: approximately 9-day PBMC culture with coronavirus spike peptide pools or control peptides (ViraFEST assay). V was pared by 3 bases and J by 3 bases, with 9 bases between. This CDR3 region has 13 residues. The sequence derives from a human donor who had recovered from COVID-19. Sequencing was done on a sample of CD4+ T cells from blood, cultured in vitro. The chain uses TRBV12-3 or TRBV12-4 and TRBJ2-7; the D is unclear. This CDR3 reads CASSLGQIYEQYF. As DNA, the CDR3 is TGTGCCAGCAGTTTGGGTCAGATCTACGAGCAGTACTTC.